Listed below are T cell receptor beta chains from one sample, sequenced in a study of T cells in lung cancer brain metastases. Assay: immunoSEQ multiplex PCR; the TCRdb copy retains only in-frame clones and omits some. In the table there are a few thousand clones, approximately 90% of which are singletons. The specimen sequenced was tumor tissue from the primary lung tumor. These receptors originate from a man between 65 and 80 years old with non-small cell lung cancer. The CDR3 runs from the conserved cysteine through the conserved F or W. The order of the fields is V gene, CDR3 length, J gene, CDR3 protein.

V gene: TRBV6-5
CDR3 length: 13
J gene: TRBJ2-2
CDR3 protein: CASSYSVGQELFF

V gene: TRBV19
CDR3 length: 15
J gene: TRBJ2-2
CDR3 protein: CASSSKDRFTGELFF

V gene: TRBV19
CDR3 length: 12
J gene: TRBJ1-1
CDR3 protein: CASSYSNTEAFF

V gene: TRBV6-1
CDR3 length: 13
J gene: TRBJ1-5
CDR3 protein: CASSALGSQPQHF

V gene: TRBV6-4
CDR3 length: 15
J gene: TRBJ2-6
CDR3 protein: CASIIRFSGANVLTF

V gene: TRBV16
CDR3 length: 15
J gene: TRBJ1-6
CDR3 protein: CASSLETGDSSPLHF

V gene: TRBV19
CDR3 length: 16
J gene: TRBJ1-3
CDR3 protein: CASSFSRTASGNTIYF

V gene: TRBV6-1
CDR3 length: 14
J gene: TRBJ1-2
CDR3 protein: CASKIVGADYGYTF

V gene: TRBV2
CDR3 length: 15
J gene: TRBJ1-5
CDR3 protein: CASNGGDRSNQPQHF

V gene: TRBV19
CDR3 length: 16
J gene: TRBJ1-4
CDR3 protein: CASSTLDRVVNEKLFF

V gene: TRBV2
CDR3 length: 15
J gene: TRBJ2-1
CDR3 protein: CASSVGTGMDNEQFF

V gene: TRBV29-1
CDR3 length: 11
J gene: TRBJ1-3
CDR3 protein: CSARRGNTIYF

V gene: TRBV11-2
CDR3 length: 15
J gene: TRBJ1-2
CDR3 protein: CASSLKRQNPYGYTF

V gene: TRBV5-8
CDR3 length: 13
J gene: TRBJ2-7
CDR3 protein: CASRTSGSYEQYF

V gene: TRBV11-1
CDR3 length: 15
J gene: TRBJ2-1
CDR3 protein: CASSLRDRGPVEQFF

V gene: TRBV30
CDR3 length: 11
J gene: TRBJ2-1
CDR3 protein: CAWREDRAVFF

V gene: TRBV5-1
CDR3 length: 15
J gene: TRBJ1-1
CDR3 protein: CASSLAPDRIVGAFF

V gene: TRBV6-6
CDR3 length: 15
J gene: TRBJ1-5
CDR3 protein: CASSSPRRGNQPQHF

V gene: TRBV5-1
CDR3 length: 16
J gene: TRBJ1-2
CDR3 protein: CASSLGQGTGNYGYTF

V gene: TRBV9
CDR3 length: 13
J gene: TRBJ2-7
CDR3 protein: CASSGRTDYEQYF

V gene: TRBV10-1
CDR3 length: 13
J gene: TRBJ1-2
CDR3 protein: CASSDGSNYGYTF

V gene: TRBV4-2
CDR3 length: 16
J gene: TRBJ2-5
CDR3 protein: CASSPFGRDAGETQYF

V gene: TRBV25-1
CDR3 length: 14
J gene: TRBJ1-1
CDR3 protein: CASSDRLRKSEAFF